The text below deals with one TCR beta chain. Antigen specificity is unknown. This sample was taken from a study of CD8+CD57+ T cells in acquired aplastic anemia. The wider study: Roughly 3 ug was the average amount of DNA from sorted CD4+ and CD8+ cells. Regarding the study as a whole: Levels of CD8+ Simpson's diversity were not significantly distinct in patients versus controls. Patients and controls shared some 30 CD8+ CDR3 sequences, highly expressed in patients.

The CDR3 has 14 amino acids. Germline values: CDR1 DFQATT, CDR2 SNEGSKA (reference sequence). Trimming removed 2 bases at V and 9 bases at J, with 19 bases between. Genomic DNA was employed as the template in profiling TCR beta VDJ and CDR3. TCRdb re-called the reads through MiXCR, storing one row per CDR3 protein. The repertoire consists of 250,000 to 300,000 distinct CDR3 sequences, with approximately 55% occurring once and the leading ten covering 7.5% to 9%. The material sequenced was sorted CD4+, CD8+, or CD8+CD57+ T cells (not recorded which) from PBMCs. The V call is TRBV20-1, the J call TRBJ2-5; D not certain. The source of this sequence is a human donor with severe aplastic anemia or a healthy control (not recorded which). CDR3 loop: CSARIDNSNQPQYF. CDR3 coding DNA: TGCAGTGCTAGAATAGATAATAGCAATCAGCCCCAGTACTTC.